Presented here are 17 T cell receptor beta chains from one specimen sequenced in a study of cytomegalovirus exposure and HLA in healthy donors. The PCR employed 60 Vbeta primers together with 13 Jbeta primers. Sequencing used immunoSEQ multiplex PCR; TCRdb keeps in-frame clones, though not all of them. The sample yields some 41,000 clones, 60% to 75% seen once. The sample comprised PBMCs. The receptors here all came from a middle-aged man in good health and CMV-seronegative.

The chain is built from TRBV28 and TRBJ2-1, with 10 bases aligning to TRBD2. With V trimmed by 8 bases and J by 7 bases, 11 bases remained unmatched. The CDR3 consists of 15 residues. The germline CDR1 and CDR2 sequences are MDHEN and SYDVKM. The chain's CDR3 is CASGQLAGTINEQFF. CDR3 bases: TGTGCCAGCGGCCAACTAGCGGGAACAATAAATGAGCAGTTCTTC.

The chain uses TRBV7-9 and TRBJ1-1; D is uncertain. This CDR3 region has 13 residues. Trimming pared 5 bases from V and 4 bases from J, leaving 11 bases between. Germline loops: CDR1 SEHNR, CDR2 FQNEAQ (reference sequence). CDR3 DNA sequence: TGTGCCAGCAGCCTCTCGTCGGGCACTGAAGCTTTCTTT. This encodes CASSLSSGTEAFF.

The CDR3 sequence: CASSLALAGQRYGYTF. The CDR3 coding sequence is TGTGCCAGCAGCTTAGCGTTGGCAGGGCAGCGCTATGGCTACACCTTC. This chain uses TRBV7-9 with TRBJ1-2, with D possibly TRBD1 on 5 matching bases. Trimming shortened V by 0 bases and J by 4 bases, and 15 bases separated the two germline ends. CDR3 length: 16 residues. Germline CDR1 SEHNR, CDR2 FQNEAQ (reference sequence).

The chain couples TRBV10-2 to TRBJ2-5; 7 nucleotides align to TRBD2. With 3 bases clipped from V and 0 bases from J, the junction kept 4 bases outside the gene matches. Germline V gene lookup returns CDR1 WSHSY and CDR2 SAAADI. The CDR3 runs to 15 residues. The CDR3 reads CASSELRGYQETQYF. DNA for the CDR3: TGCGCCAGCAGTGAATTGCGGGGGTACCAAGAGACCCAGTACTTC.

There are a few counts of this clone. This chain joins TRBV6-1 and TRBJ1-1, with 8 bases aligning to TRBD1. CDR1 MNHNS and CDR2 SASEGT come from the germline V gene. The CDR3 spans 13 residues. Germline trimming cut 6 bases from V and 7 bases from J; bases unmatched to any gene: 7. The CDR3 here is CASRVDRDVEAFF. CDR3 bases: TGTGCCAGCAGAGTGGACAGGGACGTTGAAGCTTTCTTT.

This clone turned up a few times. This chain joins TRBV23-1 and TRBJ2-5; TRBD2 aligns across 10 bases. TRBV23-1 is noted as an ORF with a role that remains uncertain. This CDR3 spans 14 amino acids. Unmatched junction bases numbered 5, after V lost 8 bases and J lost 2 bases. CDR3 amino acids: CASAPTSGQETQYF. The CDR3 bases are TGCGCCAGCGCCCCGACTAGCGGGCAAGAGACCCAGTACTTC.

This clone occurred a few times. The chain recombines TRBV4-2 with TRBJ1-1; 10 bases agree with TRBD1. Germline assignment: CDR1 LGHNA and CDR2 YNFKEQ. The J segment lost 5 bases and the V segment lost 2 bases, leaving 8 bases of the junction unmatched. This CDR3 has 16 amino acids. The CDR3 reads CASSQKGQGRETEAFF. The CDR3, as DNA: TGTGCCAGCAGCCAAAAGGGACAGGGGAGAGAAACTGAAGCTTTCTTT.

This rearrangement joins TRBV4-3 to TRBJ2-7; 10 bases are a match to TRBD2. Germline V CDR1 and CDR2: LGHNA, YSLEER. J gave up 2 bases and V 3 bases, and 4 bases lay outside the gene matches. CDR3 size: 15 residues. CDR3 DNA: TGCGCCAGCAGCCAGGGACTAGCGAACGCCTACGAGCAGTACTTC. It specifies CASSQGLANAYEQYF.

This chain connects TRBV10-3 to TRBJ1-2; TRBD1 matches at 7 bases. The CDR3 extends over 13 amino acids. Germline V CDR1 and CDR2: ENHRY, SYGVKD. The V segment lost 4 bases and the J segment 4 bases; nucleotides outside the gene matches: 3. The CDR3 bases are TGTGCCATCAGTGGCCGGGACAGCTATGGCTACACCTTC. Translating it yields CAISGRDSYGYTF.

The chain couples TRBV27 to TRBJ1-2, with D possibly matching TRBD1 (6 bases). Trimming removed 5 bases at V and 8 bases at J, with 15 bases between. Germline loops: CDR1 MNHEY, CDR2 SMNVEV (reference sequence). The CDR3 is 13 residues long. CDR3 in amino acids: CASSTGTTRGYTF. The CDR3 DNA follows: TGTGCCAGCAGTACCGGGACAACTAGAGGCTACACCTTC.

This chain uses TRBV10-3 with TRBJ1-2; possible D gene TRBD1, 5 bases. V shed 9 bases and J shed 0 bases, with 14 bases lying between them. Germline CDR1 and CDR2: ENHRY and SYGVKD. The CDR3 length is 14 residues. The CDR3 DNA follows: TGTGCCATTACCGGGGGGGAAGCTAACTATGGCTACACCTTC. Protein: CAITGGEANYGYTF.

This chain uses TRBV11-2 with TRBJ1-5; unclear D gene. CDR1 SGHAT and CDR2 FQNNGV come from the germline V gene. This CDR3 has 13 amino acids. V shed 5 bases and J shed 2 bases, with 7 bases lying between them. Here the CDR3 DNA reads TGTGCCAGCAGCCTCTATGGCAATCAGCCCCAGCATTTT. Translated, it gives CASSLYGNQPQHF.

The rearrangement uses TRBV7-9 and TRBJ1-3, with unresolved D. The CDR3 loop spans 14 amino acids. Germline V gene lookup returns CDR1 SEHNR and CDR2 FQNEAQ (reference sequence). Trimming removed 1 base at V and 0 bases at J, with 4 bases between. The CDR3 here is CASSLGLSGNTIYF. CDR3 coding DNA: TGTGCCAGCAGCTTAGGGCTCTCTGGAAACACCATATATTTT.

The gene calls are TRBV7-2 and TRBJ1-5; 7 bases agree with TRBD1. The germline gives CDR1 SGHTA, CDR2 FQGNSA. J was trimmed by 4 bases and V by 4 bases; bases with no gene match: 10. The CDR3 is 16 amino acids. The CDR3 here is CASSSTGALGNQPQHF. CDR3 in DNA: TGTGCCAGCAGCTCCACAGGGGCTCTGGGAAATCAGCCCCAGCATTTT.

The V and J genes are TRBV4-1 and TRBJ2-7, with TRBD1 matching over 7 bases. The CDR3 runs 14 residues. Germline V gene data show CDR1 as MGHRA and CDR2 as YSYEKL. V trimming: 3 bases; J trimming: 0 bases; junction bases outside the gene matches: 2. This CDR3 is CASSHRTGSYEQYF. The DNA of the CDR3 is TGCGCCAGCAGCCACCGGACAGGCTCCTACGAGCAGTACTTC.

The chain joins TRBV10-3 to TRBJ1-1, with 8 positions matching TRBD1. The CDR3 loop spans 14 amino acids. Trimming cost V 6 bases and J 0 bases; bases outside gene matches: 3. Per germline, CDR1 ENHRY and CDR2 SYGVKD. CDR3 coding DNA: TGTGCCATCAGGCCGACAGGGGTGAACACTGAAGCTTTCTTT. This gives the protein CAIRPTGVNTEAFF.

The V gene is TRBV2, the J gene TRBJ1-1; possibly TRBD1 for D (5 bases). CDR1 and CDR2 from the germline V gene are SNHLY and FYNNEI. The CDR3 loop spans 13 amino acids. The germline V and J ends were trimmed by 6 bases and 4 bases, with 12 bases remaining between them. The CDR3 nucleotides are TGTGCCAGCAGCCCAGGGATGGGCACTGAAGCTTTCTTT. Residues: CASSPGMGTEAFF. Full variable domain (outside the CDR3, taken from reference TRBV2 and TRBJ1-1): EPEVTQTPSHQVTQMGQEVILRCVPISNHLYFYWYRQILGQKVEFLVSFYNNEISEKSEIFDDQFSVERPDGSNFTLKIRSTKLEDSAMYFCASSPGMGTEAFFGQGTRLTVV.